This TCR beta chain comes out of a study of early T cells in non-severe SARS-CoV-2 infection. Study-wide context: Unsorted whole-blood RNA was sequenced in bulk, leaving chains unpaired.

Each single cDNA molecule received a unique molecular identifier. From the 5' RACE reads, TCRdb called clonotypes with MiXCR, one entry per CDR3 protein. This sample has around 110,000 distinct CDR3 sequences, with approximately 10% found just once. The CDR3 spans 18 residues. V was pared by 7 bases and J by 4 bases, with 27 bases between. Germline V gene data show CDR1 as MDHEN and CDR2 as SYDVKM. Specimen: whole blood. The receptor comes from an adult who was a healthcare worker with PCR-confirmed SARS-CoV-2 infection or an uninfected control (not recorded which). V usage is TRBV28 and J usage is TRBJ2-3; the D gene could be TRBD1 or TRBD2 (6 bases each). CDR3: CASNSSPRRGGLADTQYF. Here the CDR3 DNA reads TGTGCCAGCAATAGCTCGCCCCGCAGAGGGGGGCTGGCAGATACGCAGTATTTT.